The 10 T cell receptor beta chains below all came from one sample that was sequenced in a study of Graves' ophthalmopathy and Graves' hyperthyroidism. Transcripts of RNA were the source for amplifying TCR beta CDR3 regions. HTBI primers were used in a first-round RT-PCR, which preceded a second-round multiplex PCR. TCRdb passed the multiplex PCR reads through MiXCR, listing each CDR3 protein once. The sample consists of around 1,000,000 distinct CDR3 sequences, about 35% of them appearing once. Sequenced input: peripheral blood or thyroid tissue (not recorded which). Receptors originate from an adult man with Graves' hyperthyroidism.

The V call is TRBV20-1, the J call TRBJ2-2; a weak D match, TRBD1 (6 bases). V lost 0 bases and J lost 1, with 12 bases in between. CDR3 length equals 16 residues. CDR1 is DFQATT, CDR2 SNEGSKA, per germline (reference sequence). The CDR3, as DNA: TGCAGTGCTAGAGAAGGACAGAAGAAGAACACCGGGGAGCTGTTTTTT. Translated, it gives CSAREGQKKNTGELFF.

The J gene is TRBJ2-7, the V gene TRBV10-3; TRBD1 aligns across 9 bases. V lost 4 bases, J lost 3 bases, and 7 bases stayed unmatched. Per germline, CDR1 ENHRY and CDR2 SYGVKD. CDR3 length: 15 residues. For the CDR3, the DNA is TGTGCCATCAGTGGAGGACAGGGGAAAAACTACGAGCAGTACTTC. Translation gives CAISGGQGKNYEQYF.

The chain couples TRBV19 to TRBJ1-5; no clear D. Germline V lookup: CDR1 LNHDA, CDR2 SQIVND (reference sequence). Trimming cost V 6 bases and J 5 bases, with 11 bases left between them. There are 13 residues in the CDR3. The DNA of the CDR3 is TGTGCCAGTAGGAAGAACACTGATCAGCCCCAGCATTTT. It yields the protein CASRKNTDQPQHF.

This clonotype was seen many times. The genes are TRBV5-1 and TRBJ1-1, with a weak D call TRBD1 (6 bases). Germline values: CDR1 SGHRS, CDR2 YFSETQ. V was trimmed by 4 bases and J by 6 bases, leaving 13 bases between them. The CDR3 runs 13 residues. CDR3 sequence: CASSVEGGPEAFF. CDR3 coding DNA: TGCGCCAGCAGCGTCGAGGGGGGCCCTGAAGCTTTCTTT.

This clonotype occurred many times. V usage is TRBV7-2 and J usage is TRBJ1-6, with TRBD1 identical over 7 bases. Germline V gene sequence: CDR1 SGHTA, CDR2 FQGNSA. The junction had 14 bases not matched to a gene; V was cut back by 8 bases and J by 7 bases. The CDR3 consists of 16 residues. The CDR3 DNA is TGTGCCAGCTCGCGCCCGACAGGGAAATACAATTCACCCCTCCACTTT. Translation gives CASSRPTGKYNSPLHF.

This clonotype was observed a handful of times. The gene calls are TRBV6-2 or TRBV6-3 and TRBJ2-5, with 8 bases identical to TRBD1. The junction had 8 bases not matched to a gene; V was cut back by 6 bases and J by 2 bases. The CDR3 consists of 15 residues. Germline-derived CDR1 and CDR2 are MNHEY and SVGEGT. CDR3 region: CASRPEGTGQETQYF. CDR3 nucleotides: TGTGCCAGCAGACCCGAGGGGACAGGACAAGAGACCCAGTACTTC.

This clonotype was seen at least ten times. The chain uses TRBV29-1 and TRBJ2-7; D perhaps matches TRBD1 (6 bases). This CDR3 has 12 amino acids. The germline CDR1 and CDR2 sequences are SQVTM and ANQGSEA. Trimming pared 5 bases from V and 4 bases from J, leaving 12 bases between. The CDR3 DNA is TGCAGCGTTCAGGACAGAATGTACGAGCAGTACTTC. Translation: CSVQDRMYEQYF.

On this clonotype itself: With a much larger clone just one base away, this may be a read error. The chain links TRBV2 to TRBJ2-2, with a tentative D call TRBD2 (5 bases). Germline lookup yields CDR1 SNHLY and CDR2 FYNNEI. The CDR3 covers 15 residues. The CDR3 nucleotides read TGTACCAGCAGTGCGGGCCAGATCGCCCCCGGGGAGCTGTTTTTT. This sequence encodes CTSSAGQIAPGELFF.

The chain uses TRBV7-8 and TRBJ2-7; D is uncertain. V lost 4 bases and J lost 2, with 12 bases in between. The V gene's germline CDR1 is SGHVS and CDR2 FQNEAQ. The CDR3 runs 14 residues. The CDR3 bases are TGTGCCAGCAGCTCCGAGTTGGGTCCCTACGAGCAGTACTTC. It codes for CASSSELGPYEQYF. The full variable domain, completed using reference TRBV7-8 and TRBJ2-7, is GAGVSQSPRYKVAKRGQDVALRCDPISGHVSLFWYQQALGQGPEFLTYFQNEAQLDKSGLPSDRFFAERPEGSVSTLKIQRTQQEDSAVYLCASSSELGPYEQYFGPGTRLTVT.

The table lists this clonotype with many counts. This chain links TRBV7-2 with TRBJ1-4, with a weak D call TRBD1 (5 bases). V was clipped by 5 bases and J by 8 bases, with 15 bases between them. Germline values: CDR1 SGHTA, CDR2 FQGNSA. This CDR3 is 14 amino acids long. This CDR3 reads CASSSDGRGEKLFF. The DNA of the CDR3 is TGTGCCAGCAGCAGTGACGGGCGGGGCGAAAAACTGTTTTTT.